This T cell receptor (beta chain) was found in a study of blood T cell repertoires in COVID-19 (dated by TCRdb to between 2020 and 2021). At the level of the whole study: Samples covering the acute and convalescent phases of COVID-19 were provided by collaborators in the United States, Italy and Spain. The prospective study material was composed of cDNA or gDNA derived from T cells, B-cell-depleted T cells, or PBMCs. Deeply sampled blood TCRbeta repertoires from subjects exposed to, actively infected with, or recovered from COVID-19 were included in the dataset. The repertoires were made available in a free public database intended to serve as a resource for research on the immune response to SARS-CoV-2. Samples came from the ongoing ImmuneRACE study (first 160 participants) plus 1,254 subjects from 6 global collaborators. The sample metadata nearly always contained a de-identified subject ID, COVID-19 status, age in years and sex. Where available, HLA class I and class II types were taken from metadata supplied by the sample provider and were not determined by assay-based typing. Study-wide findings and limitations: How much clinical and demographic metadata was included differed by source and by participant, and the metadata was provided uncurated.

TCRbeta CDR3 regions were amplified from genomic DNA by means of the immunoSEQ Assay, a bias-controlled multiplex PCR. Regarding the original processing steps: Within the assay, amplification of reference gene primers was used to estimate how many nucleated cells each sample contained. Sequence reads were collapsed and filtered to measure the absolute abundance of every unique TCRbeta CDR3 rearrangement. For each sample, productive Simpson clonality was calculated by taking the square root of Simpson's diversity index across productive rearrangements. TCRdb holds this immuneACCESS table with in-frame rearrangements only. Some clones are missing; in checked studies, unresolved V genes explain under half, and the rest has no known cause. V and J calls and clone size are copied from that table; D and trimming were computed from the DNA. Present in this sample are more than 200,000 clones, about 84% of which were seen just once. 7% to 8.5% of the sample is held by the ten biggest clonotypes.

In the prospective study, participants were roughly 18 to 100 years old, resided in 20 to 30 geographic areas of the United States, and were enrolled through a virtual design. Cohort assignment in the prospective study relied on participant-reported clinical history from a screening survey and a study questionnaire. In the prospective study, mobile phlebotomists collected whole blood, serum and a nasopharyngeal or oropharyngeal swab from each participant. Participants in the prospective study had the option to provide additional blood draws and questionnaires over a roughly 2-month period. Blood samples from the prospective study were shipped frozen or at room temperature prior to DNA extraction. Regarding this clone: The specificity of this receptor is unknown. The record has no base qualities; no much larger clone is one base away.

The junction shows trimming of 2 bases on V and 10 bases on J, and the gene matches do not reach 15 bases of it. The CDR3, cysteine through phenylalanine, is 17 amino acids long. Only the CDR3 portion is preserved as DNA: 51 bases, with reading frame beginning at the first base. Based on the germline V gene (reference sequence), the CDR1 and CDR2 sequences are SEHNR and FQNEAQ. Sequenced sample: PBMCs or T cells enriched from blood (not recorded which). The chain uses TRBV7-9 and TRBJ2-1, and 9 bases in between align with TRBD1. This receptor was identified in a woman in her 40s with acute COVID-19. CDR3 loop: CASSLKQGATPSEEQFF. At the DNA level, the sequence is TGTGCCAGCAGCTTAAAACAGGGGGCAACCCCCTCGGAGGAGCAGTTCTTC.